Following are 27 T cell receptor beta chains from one sample sequenced in a study of OX40 agonist ivuxolimab in advanced cancers. The data were produced by immunoSEQ multiplex PCR, yet TCRdb's version contains in-frame clones alone and is incomplete. Of around 150,000 clones in the sample, more than 85% were seen once. Source: CD4+ or CD8+ T cells sorted from blood, taken in a trial of the OX40 agonist ivuxolimab. The receptors here all came from an adult with an advanced solid tumor such as melanoma, head and neck, liver or kidney cancer.

The rearrangement uses TRBV27 and TRBJ2-3; D call uncertain. V was clipped by 2 bases and J by 1 base, with 7 bases between them. Germline V lookup: CDR1 MNHEY, CDR2 SMNVEV (reference sequence). The CDR3 runs to 14 residues. For the CDR3, the DNA is TGTGCCAGCAGTTTAGTTGGGGGCACAGATACGCAGTATTTT. Its translation is CASSLVGGTDTQYF.

V is TRBV11-2 and J is TRBJ2-1; TRBD2 aligns across 8 bases. J lost 12 bases, V lost 4 bases, and 14 bases had no gene match. This CDR3 has 15 amino acids. Germline CDR1 SGHAT, CDR2 FQNNGV. CDR3 DNA sequence: TGTGCCAGCAGCTCGGCGGGACTAGGGGTGACCGGGCAGTTCTTC. This gives the protein CASSSAGLGVTGQFF.

The V and J genes are TRBV7-2 and TRBJ2-7; D may be TRBD1 (6 bases). Germline V gene sequence: CDR1 SGHTA, CDR2 FQGNSA. V gave up 5 bases and J gave up 2 bases, with 19 bases separating them. This CDR3 contains 16 residues. The CDR3 is CASSQRLTGTTYEQYF. The CDR3 DNA sequence: TGTGCCAGCAGCCAACGCCTCACAGGGACCACCTACGAGCAGTACTTC.

The chain uses TRBV9 and TRBJ2-5, with 10 bases lining up with TRBD1. Germline values: CDR1 SGDLS, CDR2 YYNGEE. CDR3 size: 14 residues. The junction had 4 bases not matched to a gene; V was cut back by 3 bases and J by 5 bases. The CDR3 region has the DNA TGTGCCAGCAGCGCGACAGGGGGCTACGAGACCCAGTACTTC. Translating gives CASSATGGYETQYF. Supplemented by reference TRBV9 and TRBJ2-5, the full variable domain reads DSGVTQTPKHLITATGQRVTLRCSPRSGDLSVYWYQQSLDQGLQFLIQYYNGEERAKGNILERFSAQQFPDLHSELNLSSLELGDSALYFCASSATGGYETQYFGPGTRLLVL.

The chain uses TRBV11-3 and TRBJ2-2; the D gene is possibly TRBD2 (5 bases). This CDR3 comprises 14 residues. Trimming removed 5 bases from V and 6 bases from J, with 13 bases in between. Germline-derived CDR1 and CDR2 are SGHNT and YENEEA. The CDR3 DNA reads TGTGCCAGCAGCCACCTCGGGAAATCCGGGGAGCTGTTTTTT. This encodes CASSHLGKSGELFF.

The J gene is TRBJ1-1, the V gene TRBV5-1; D call uncertain. V lost 3 bases, J lost 0 bases, and 15 bases lay in between. In germline, CDR1 is SGHRS, CDR2 YFSETQ. The length of the CDR3 is 16 residues. The DNA for the CDR3 is TGCGCCAGCAGCTCATCAATCAGCCTCATGAACACTGAAGCTTTCTTT. It codes for CASSSSISLMNTEAFF.

The chain has TRBV28 and TRBJ2-7; perhaps TRBD2 as D (6 bases). Germline V CDR1 and CDR2: MDHEN, SYDVKM. V was clipped by 6 bases and J by 8 bases, with 14 bases between them. This CDR3 is built from 12 residues. The CDR3 protein is CASSRGTPQQYF. Here the CDR3 DNA reads TGTGCCAGCAGCAGAGGGACTCCTCAGCAGTACTTC.

The rearrangement uses TRBV6-1 and TRBJ2-7, with TRBD1 matching 10 bases. V was clipped by 2 bases and J by 6 bases; unmatched bases: 10. Germline CDR1 is MNHNS and CDR2 is SASEGT. The length of the CDR3 is 16 residues. The CDR3 here is CASSEFADRGSGEQYF. The CDR3 nucleotides are TGTGCCAGCAGTGAATTTGCGGACAGGGGGTCTGGCGAGCAGTACTTC.

The chain uses TRBV9 and TRBJ2-3; no reliable D call. V was shortened by 0 bases and J by 2 bases, with 10 bases between the two germline ends. This CDR3 is 15 amino acids long. Germline CDR1 and CDR2: SGDLS and YYNGEE. CDR3 in DNA: TGTGCCAGCAGCGTAGAAGCGTATAACACAGATACGCAGTATTTT. It encodes CASSVEAYNTDTQYF.

This rearrangement joins TRBV9 to TRBJ2-2; 8 nucleotides align to TRBD2. This CDR3 spans 15 amino acids. Trimming at V came to 6 bases and at J to 0 bases, leaving 4 bases not matched to a gene. Germline CDR1 reads SGDLS; CDR2 reads YYNGEE. CDR3 bases: TGTGCCAGCACGTCGGGACTAGCGAACACCGGGGAGCTGTTTTTT. This sequence encodes CASTSGLANTGELFF.

V and J are TRBV9 and TRBJ2-3, with 7 bases fitting TRBD2. Germline assignment: CDR1 SGDLS and CDR2 YYNGEE. The CDR3 extends over 18 amino acids. J was trimmed by 4 bases and V by 3 bases; bases with no gene match: 17. CDR3 in DNA: TGTGCCAGCAGCGGACAAACGAGGGAGGGCCAATCCCCAGATACGCAGTATTTT. This gives the protein CASSGQTREGQSPDTQYF.

In this sample, this clone turned up once. V is TRBV20-1 and J is TRBJ2-7; D gene uncertain. V was clipped by 6 bases and J by 9 bases, with 12 bases between them. The length of the CDR3 is 10 residues. Germline values: CDR1 DFQATT, CDR2 SNEGSKA (reference sequence). In DNA form, the CDR3 reads TGCAGTGCAAACTTACGCCGGCAGTACTTC. Amino acid sequence: CSANLRRQYF.

The chain recombines TRBV9 with TRBJ2-7; D gene ambiguous. From germline, CDR1 is SGDLS and CDR2 YYNGEE. The V end lost 3 bases, the J end lost 0 bases, and 16 bases lay between the germline ends. This CDR3 has 16 amino acids. The CDR3 nucleotides are TGTGCCAGCAGCGAAGACCATAGATGGGCCTCCTACGAGCAGTACTTC. This gives the protein CASSEDHRWASYEQYF.

The rearrangement uses TRBV6-1 and TRBJ1-4; 8 bases are shared with TRBD1. CDR1 is MNHNS, CDR2 SASEGT, per germline. This CDR3 has 16 amino acids. V lost 3 bases, J lost 10 bases, and 13 bases stayed unmatched. In DNA form, the CDR3 reads TGTGCCAGCAGTGAGGGGGGGACGACAGGGGCGGGAAAACTGTTTTTT. Amino acid sequence: CASSEGGTTGAGKLFF.

This clone was detected only once. This chain joins TRBV7-3 and TRBJ2-5; D uncertain. Trimming pared 7 bases from V and 7 bases from J, leaving 19 bases between. CDR1 is SGHTA and CDR2 is FQGTGA in the germline V gene. The CDR3 has 14 residues. Here the CDR3 reads CASILYPADGTQYF. CDR3 nucleotides: TGTGCCAGCATCCTCTACCCGGCTGATGGGACCCAGTACTTC.

The chain is built from TRBV6-6 and TRBJ2-5; no clear D gene. The CDR3 is 14 amino acids. Germline assignment: CDR1 MNHNY and CDR2 SVGAGI (reference sequence). V gave up 4 bases and J gave up 9 bases, with 18 bases separating them. The CDR3 bases are TGTGCCAGCAGTTTGGAAAGCGATGCGAGACCCCAGTACTTC. Translating it yields CASSLESDARPQYF.

The chain joins TRBV6-5 to TRBJ1-4, with D tentatively TRBD1 (5 bases). Germline CDR1 is MNHEY and CDR2 is SVGAGI. V gave up 5 bases and J gave up 0 bases, with 10 bases separating them. This CDR3 is built from 15 residues. CDR3 sequence reads: CASSGGGATNEKLFF. The DNA of the CDR3 is TGTGCCAGCAGTGGCGGGGGGGCAACTAATGAAAAACTGTTTTTT.

The chain links TRBV9 to TRBJ2-2, with D perhaps TRBD2 (6 bases). CDR1 is SGDLS and CDR2 is YYNGEE in the germline V gene. V was pared by 1 base and J by 5 bases, with 9 bases between. The CDR3 consists of 14 residues. CDR3 sequence: CASSVLGGTGELFF. In DNA, the CDR3 is TGTGCCAGCAGCGTACTCGGGGGAACCGGGGAGCTGTTTTTT.

This clone appeared once. The rearrangement uses TRBV5-1 and TRBJ1-1; 7 bases fit TRBD1. Germline CDR1 SGHRS, CDR2 YFSETQ. V lost 0 bases to trimming and J lost 7 bases; unmatched junction nucleotides: 12. This CDR3 is built from 16 residues. The CDR3 reads CASSLEPGGSKGEAFF. In DNA form, the CDR3 reads TGCGCCAGCAGCTTGGAACCAGGGGGGAGTAAGGGTGAAGCTTTCTTT.

V gene TRBV10-2 combines with J gene TRBJ2-7; maybe TRBD2 (5 bases). Trimming shortened V by 8 bases and J by 1 base, and 12 bases separated the two germline ends. The CDR3 is made up of 13 amino acids. Germline V gives CDR1 WSHSY, CDR2 SAAADI. The CDR3: CASREGPSYEQYF. CDR3 nucleotide sequence: TGCGCCAGCCGCGAGGGTCCTTCCTACGAGCAGTACTTC.

This chain joins TRBV5-1 and TRBJ2-7; tentative D call: TRBD1 (6 bases). V gave up 0 bases and J gave up 5 bases, with 9 bases separating them. Germline values: CDR1 SGHRS, CDR2 YFSETQ. The CDR3 is 13 amino acids. CDR3 in DNA: TGCGCCAGCAGCTTGGTCAGGGGAGACGAGCAGTACTTC. Protein sequence: CASSLVRGDEQYF.

This chain's CDR3 is CASSILAGGPGTDTQYF. The CDR3, as DNA: TGCGCCAGCAGCATTCTAGCGGGGGGGCCTGGCACAGATACGCAGTATTTT. The V gene is TRBV5-1, the J gene TRBJ2-3, with 12 bases lining up with TRBD2. The CDR3 extends over 17 amino acids. The V segment lost 4 bases and the J segment 1 base; nucleotides outside the gene matches: 7. The germline CDR1 and CDR2 sequences are SGHRS and YFSETQ.

This clone was seen more than once but under ten times. The chain employs TRBV6-1 and TRBJ1-2, with 8 bases aligning to TRBD1. The germline gives CDR1 MNHNS, CDR2 SASEGT. The CDR3 is 15 residues long. The trim removed 5 bases at V and 4 bases at J, leaving 9 bases unmatched. CDR3 protein: CASSPSTGVAYGYTF. CDR3 DNA sequence: TGTGCCAGCAGTCCATCGACAGGGGTGGCCTATGGCTACACCTTC.

This chain uses TRBV27 with TRBJ2-7; D gene ambiguous. The CDR3 has 15 residues. Germline lookup yields CDR1 MNHEY and CDR2 SMNVEV (reference sequence). Trimming pared 9 bases from V and 4 bases from J, leaving 22 bases between. The CDR3 loop reads CASYLRTGFGYEQYF. The CDR3 region has the DNA TGTGCCAGTTACCTTAGGACGGGCTTCGGGTACGAGCAGTACTTC.

The chain links TRBV4-1 to TRBJ1-1; maybe TRBD1 (5 bases). The V end lost 3 bases, the J end lost 3 bases, and 26 bases lay between the germline ends. CDR3 length: 19 amino acids. Germline V lookup: CDR1 MGHRA, CDR2 YSYEKL. CDR3 bases: TGCGCCAGCAGCCATCCCCCCTCAGGGAGGTCATGGGGCCACACTGAAGCTTTCTTT. This gives the protein CASSHPPSGRSWGHTEAFF.

The rearrangement uses TRBV6-6 and TRBJ2-3, with D perhaps matching TRBD1 (6 bases). V was trimmed by 6 bases and J by 1 base, leaving 14 bases between them. The CDR3 runs 15 residues. Germline loops: CDR1 MNHNY, CDR2 SVGAGI (reference sequence). CDR3 in amino acids: CASRNRALGTDTQYF. CDR3 sequence (DNA): TGTGCCAGCAGGAACAGGGCCCTTGGCACAGATACGCAGTATTTT.

The J gene is TRBJ1-1, the V gene TRBV4-1; D is ambiguous. Germline values: CDR1 MGHRA, CDR2 YSYEKL. Trimming removed 0 bases at V and 8 bases at J, with 16 bases between. The CDR3 length is 15 residues. CDR3 sequence reads: CASSQDRVYRPEAFF. CDR3 in DNA: TGCGCCAGCAGCCAAGATCGGGTATATAGACCAGAAGCTTTCTTT.